The entry below gives a single TCR beta chain sequence along with its context. Its antigen remains unknown. Libraries were prepared by immunoSEQ multiplex PCR; TCRdb keeps only in-frame clonotypes and omits some of them. The sample lists roughly 120,000 clones, roughly 85% occurring once. CDR3 length: 17 residues. The ends lost 0 bases at V and 2 bases at J; junction bases unmatched: 5. From germline, CDR1 is MGHRA and CDR2 YSYEKL. The data were taken from a study of T cell responses to AZD1222 COVID-19 vaccine. Study-level points and caveats: It should be noted that donors were predominantly white British and more often female, and clonal diversity was possibly underestimated. Only five to seven individuals given AZD1222 were seropositive at baseline. Vaccination with two AZD1222 doses was followed by a rise in Spike-specific TCR breadth and depth.

The specimen was peripheral blood, collected on day 0 of MenACWY control vaccination. The gene calls are TRBV4-1 and TRBJ1-5, with 9 bases matching TRBD1. The receptor's source is an adult in good health. CDR3 nucleotides: TGCGCCAGCAGCCAAGACGGGACAGGGAGGGGCAATCAGCCCCAGCATTTT. It encodes CASSQDGTGRGNQPQHF.